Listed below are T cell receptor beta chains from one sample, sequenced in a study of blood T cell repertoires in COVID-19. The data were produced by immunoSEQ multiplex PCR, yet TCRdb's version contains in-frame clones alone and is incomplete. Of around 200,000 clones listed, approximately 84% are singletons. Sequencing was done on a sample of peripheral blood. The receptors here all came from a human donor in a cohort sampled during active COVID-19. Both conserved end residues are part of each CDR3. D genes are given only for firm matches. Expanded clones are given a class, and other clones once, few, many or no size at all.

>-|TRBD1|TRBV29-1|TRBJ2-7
TGCAGCGTCATTTGGGACAGGACCCCCTACGAGCAGTACTTC
CSVIWDRTPYEQYF
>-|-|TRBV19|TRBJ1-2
TGTGCCAGTACCCTGGACAGCCTCATCACCTTC
CASTLDSLITF
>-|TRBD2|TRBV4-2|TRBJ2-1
TGTGCCAGCAGCCAAGAGGGACTACCGCCCAGCAATGAGCAGTTCTTC
CASSQEGLPPSNEQFF
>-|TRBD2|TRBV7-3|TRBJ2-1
TGTGCCAGCAGCTTAACGACTAGCGGGGTAGCGGAGCAGTTCTTC
CASSLTTSGVAEQFF
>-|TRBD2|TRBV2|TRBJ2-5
TGTGCCAGCAGTGCCGGGACTAGCGGGGGTGTGTTAGAGACCCAGTACTTC
CASSAGTSGGVLETQYF
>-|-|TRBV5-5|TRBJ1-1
TGTGCCAGCAGCTTGGTGCCCAGGGCTGAAGCTTTCTTT
CASSLVPRAEAFF
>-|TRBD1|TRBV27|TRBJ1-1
TGTGCCAGCAGTTTAAGACAGGGGTACACTGAAGCTTTCTTT
CASSLRQGYTEAFF
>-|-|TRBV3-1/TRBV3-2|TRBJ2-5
TGTGCCAGCAGCCCAACCGGGGGATTCGGAGAGACCCAGTACTTC
CASSPTGGFGETQYF
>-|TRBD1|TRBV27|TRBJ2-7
TGTGCCAGCAGTCGCAGACAGGGAGATTGGTCCTACGAGCAGTACTTC
CASSRRQGDWSYEQYF
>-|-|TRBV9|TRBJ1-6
TGTGCCAGCAGCGCAGGTGGCAATTCACCCCTCCACTTT
CASSAGGNSPLHF
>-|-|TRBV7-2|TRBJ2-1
TGTGCCAGCAGCCTTGGGACTCACAATGAGCAGTTCTTC
CASSLGTHNEQFF
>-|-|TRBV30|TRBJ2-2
TGTGCCTGGGCAGGGGTTGGTACCGGGGAGCTGTTTTTT
CAWAGVGTGELFF
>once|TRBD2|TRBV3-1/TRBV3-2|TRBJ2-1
TGTGCCAGCAGCCAAGACCCCTATCTAGCGGGGGGTGGGAATGAGCAGTTCTTC
CASSQDPYLAGGGNEQFF
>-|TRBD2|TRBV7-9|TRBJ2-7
TGTGCCAGCAGCTCTTGGACTAGCTCCTACGAGCAGTACTTC
CASSSWTSSYEQYF
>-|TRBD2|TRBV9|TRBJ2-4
TGTGCCAGCAGCGTCCTAGCGGGGGGGCCGGGTATGACCAAAAACATTCAGTACTTC
CASSVLAGGPGMTKNIQYF
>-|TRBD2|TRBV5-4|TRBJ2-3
TGTGCCAGCAGCTTCACTATCGGCGGGGGGGCAGATACGCAGTATTTT
CASSFTIGGGADTQYF
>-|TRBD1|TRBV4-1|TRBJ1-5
TGCGCCAGCAGCCGAGGCGAGTCAGGGGGTTATCAGCCCCAGCATTTT
CASSRGESGGYQPQHF
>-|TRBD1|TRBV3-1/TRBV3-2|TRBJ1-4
TGTGCCAGCAGCACACGCAGGACAGGGTTTAATGAAAAACTGTTTTTT
CASSTRRTGFNEKLFF
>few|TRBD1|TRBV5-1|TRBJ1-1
TGCGCCAGCAGTCCGACAGGGGGGAACACTGAAGCTTTCTTT
CASSPTGGNTEAFF
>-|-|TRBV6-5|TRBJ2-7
TGTGCCAGCAGTCGCGGGACTCCCTACGAGCAGTACTTC
CASSRGTPYEQYF
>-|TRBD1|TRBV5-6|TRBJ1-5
TGTGCCAGCAGCTTGTGGAGAGACAGGGACTTCAACCAGCCCCAGCATTTT
CASSLWRDRDFNQPQHF
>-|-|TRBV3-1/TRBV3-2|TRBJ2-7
TGTGCCAGCAGCCAAGATCGCGGGGCCCCCTACGAGCAGTACTTC
CASSQDRGAPYEQYF
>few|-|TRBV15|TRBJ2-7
TGTGCCACCAGCAGAGAGCGGAGCGGTAACGGCTACGAGCAGTACTTC
CATSRERSGNGYEQYF
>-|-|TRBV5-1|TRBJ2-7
TGCGCCAGCAGCTTCCAGGACGAGCAGTACTTC
CASSFQDEQYF
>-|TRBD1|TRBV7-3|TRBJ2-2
TGTGCCAGCAGCTTCAGTACCGGACAGGGACTCACCGGGGAGCTGTTTTTT
CASSFSTGQGLTGELFF
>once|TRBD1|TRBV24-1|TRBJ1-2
TGTGCCACCAGTGCCCTCCGGGACAGGGGAGGCTACACCTTC
CATSALRDRGGYTF
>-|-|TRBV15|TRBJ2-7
TGTGCCACCTCCCCGCGGGGCGGCTCCTACGAGCAGTACTTC
CATSPRGGSYEQYF
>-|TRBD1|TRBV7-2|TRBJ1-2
TGTGCCAGCAGTGGGCCAGGGGGCGAGGGCTATGGCTACACCTTC
CASSGPGGEGYGYTF
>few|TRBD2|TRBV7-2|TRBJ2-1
TGTGCCAGCAGCCCGGGTCCGGGGGGAAGAAACAATGAGCAGTTCTTC
CASSPGPGGRNNEQFF
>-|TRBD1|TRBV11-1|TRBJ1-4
TGTGCCAGCAGTTGGGACAGGGCGGATGAAAAACTGTTTTTT
CASSWDRADEKLFF
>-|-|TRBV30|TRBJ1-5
TGTGCCTGGAGTGTTTCGCAACCCCGAAAACTTACATGTCCCCGCGGGGGGCAGCCCCAGCATTTT
CAWSVSQPRKLTCPRGGQPQHF
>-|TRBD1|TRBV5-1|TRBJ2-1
TGCGCCAGCAGTGAGAACAGGGGGGACGATGAGCAGTTCTTC
CASSENRGDDEQFF
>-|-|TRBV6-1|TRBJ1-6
TGTGCCAGCAGTGAACAAAGCGCGGGGAATTCACCCCTCCACTTT
CASSEQSAGNSPLHF
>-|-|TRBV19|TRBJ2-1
TGTGCCAGTAGTATCTTCCGGGACACAAACCGGGATGAGCAGTTCTTC
CASSIFRDTNRDEQFF
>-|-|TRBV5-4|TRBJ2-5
TGTGCCAGCAGCTGGGGGGACAGCCAAGAGACCCAGTACTTC
CASSWGDSQETQYF
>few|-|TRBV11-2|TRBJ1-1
TGTGCCAGCAGCCGCGGGGCCACTGAAGCTTTCTTT
CASSRGATEAFF
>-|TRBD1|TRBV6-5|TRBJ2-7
TGTGCCAGCAGGGCCGGGACAGGGCCCTACGAGCAGTACTTC
CASRAGTGPYEQYF
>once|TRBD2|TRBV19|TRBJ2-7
TGTGCCAGTAGTATGGAGACTAGCGGGACCTACGAGCAGTACTTC
CASSMETSGTYEQYF
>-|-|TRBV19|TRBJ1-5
TGTGCCAGTAGTAGGGTCGGGGAAGATAGCAATCAGCCCCAGCATTTT
CASSRVGEDSNQPQHF
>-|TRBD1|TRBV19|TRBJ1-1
TGTGCCAGTAGTACGGACAGGGGAGCCACTGAAGCTTTCTTT
CASSTDRGATEAFF
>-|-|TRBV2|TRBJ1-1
TGTGCCAGCAGTGATGGGAGGGAAGCTTTCTTT
CASSDGREAFF
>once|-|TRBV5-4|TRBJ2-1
TGTGCCAGCAGCCAACGGTGGAGCGGAGGCAATGAGCAGTTCTTC
CASSQRWSGGNEQFF
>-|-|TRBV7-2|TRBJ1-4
TGTGCCAGCAGCTTAACCTTCTCTCAGGGTAATGAAAAACTGTTTTTT
CASSLTFSQGNEKLFF
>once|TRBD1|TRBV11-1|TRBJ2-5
TGTGCCAGCAGCTCCCCGGGACAGGGGGAGGAGACCCAGTACTTC
CASSSPGQGEETQYF
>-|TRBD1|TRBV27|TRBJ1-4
TGTGCCAGCAGTTTAAAAGGGGGCGGTGAAAAACTGTTTTTT
CASSLKGGGEKLFF